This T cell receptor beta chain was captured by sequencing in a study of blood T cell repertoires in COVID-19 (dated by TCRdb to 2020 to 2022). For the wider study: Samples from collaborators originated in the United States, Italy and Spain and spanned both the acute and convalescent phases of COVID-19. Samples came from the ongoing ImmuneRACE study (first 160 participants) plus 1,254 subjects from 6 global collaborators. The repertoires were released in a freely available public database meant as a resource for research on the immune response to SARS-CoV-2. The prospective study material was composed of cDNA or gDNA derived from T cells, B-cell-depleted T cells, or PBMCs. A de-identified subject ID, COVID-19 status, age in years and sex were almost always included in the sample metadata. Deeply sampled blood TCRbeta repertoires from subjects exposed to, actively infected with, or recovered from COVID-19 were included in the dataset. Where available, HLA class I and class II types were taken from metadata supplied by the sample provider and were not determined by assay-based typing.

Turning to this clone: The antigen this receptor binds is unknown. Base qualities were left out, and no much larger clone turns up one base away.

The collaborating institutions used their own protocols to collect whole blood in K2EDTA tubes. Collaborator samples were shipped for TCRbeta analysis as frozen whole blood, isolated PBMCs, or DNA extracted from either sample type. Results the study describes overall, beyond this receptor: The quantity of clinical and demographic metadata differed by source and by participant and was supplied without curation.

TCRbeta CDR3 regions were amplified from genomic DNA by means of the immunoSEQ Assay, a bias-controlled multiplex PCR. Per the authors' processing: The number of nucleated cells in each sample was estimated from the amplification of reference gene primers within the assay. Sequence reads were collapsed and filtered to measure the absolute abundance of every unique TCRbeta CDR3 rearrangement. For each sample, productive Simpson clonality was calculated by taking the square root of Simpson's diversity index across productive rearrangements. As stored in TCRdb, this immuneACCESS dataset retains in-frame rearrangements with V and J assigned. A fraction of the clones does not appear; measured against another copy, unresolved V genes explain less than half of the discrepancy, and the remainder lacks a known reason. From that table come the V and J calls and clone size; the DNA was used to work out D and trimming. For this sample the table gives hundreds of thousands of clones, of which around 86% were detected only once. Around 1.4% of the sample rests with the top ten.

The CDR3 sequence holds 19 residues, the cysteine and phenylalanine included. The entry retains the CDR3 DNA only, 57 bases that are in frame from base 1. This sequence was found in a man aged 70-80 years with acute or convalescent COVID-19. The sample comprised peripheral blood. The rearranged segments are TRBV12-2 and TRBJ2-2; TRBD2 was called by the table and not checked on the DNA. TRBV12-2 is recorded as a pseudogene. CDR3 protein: CASRLGALEGGPGTGELFF. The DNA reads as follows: TGTGCAAGTCGCTTAGGAGCATTGGAGGGGGGGCCGGGAACCGGGGAGCTGTTTTTT.